This T cell receptor beta chain was recovered during a study of cytomegalovirus exposure and HLA in healthy donors. Findings of the study overall: A link between a missense DCLRE1C variant and TCR beta V- and J-gene trimming emerged from a later analysis.

About this clone: Its antigen is undetermined. A junction boundary mismatches the germline segment, possibly from a read error.

Germline CDR1 SEHNR, CDR2 FQNEAQ (reference sequence). The CDR3 spans 15 residues. Use of 60 Vbeta and 13 Jbeta primers characterized the PCR. Using immunoSEQ multiplex PCR, the repertoire was profiled, and TCRdb retains in-frame clones only, with some absent. Of 200,000 to 250,000 clones listed, about 75% were seen once; the top ten hold under 2%. The sequenced material came from PBMCs. This receptor was taken from a woman in her twenties or thirties in good health and CMV-seronegative. V and J are TRBV7-9 and TRBJ2-1, with 13 bases aligning to TRBD2. CDR3 in DNA: TGTGCCAGCAGCTCCCGGACTAGCGGGGGCCATGAACAGTTCTTC. Translation gives CASSSRTSGGHEQFF.